The clone carrying this T cell receptor (beta chain) was recorded many times. These data originate in a study of T cells in Graves' hyperthyroidism and ophthalmopathy. The TCR beta CDR3 regions underwent amplification using RNA transcripts as the source. HTBI primers were used for first-round RT-PCR of the TCR CDR3. Each CDR3 protein gets one entry after TCRdb re-called the multiplex PCR reads with MiXCR. The table has approximately 410,000 distinct CDR3 sequences, approximately 15% seen once; the top ten hold over 10%. This receptor was identified in a man aged 18-30 years with Graves' ophthalmopathy. The sample consisted of blood.

CDR3 in amino acids: CASSDRDRKPLETQYF. In nucleotides, the CDR3 is TGTGCCAGCAGTGACCGGGATCGAAAACCACTTGAGACCCAGTACTTC. The V gene is TRBV2, the J gene TRBJ2-5; a weak D match, TRBD2 (5 bases). Deletions cut 3 bases from V and 5 bases from J, with 19 bases between. The CDR3 runs 16 residues. The V gene's germline CDR1 is SNHLY and CDR2 FYNNEI. Filled out from reference TRBV2 and TRBJ2-5, the complete variable domain reads EPEVTQTPSHQVTQMGQEVILRCVPISNHLYFYWYRQILGQKVEFLVSFYNNEISEKSEIFDDQFSVERPDGSNFTLKIRSTKLEDSAMYFCASSDRDRKPLETQYFGPGTRLLVL.